A single sample is the source of the 20 T cell receptor beta chains below, sequenced in a study of T cell changes during pregnancy in multiple sclerosis. TCRdb's copy holds only in-frame clones and misses some; the assay was immunoSEQ multiplex PCR. The sample records about 40,000 clones, roughly nine tenths being singletons. The sample in question was CD4+ T cells from peripheral blood mononuclear cells, obtained after pregnancy. The receptors were sampled from a female donor with multiple sclerosis, enrolled in a pregnancy study.

The CDR3 DNA sequence: TGTGCCAGCTCACCCGCAATGATGTCTAGGGTTAGGGGGACTGAAGCTTTCTTT. Protein product: CASSPAMMSRVRGTEAFF. V and J are TRBV18 and TRBJ1-1; tentative D call: TRBD1 (6 bases). Looked up from germline, CDR1 is KGHSH and CDR2 is LQKENI. The germline V and J ends were trimmed by 3 bases and 5 bases, with 25 bases remaining between them. This CDR3 has 18 amino acids. The entire variable domain, with the rest obtained from reference TRBV18 and TRBJ1-1, is as follows: NAGVMQNPRHLVRRRGQEARLRCSPMKGHSHVYWYRQLPEEGLKFMVYLQKENIIDESGMPKERFSAEFPKEGPSILRIQQVVRGDSAAYFCASSPAMMSRVRGTEAFFGQGTRLTVV.

V is TRBV14 and J is TRBJ2-5; no reliable D call. The V end was cut by 1 base, the J end by 1 base, with 10 bases between. Germline loops: CDR1 SGHDN, CDR2 FVKESK. The CDR3 consists of 15 residues. CDR3 nucleotide sequence: TGTGCCAGCAGCCAAGTGGCTAGTACCCAAGAGACCCAGTACTTC. It encodes CASSQVASTQETQYF.

The chain recombines TRBV7-9 with TRBJ1-2; D might be TRBD1 (5 bases). The CDR3 covers 15 residues. The germline V gene encodes CDR1 SEHNR and CDR2 FQNEAQ (reference sequence). V lost 5 bases and J 0 bases, leaving 13 bases between the germline ends. CDR3 in DNA: TGTGCCAGCAGCCAGGCAAGGGGCGCTAACTATGGCTACACCTTC. It encodes CASSQARGANYGYTF.

The chain recombines TRBV5-1 with TRBJ1-4, with a tentative D call TRBD1 (6 bases). Trimming stripped 0 bases from V and 7 bases from J, with 10 bases between. Germline assignment: CDR1 SGHRS and CDR2 YFSETQ. The CDR3 covers 14 residues. CDR3 residues: CASSLGTVGEKLFF. As DNA, the CDR3 is TGCGCCAGCAGCTTGGGGACAGTTGGTGAAAAACTGTTTTTT.

The rearrangement joins TRBV5-6 to TRBJ2-2; D is possibly TRBD1 (6 bases). Germline CDR1 reads SGHDT; CDR2 reads YYEEEE. V lost 4 bases and J 6 bases, leaving 19 bases between the germline ends. This CDR3 spans 16 amino acids. CDR3 DNA sequence: TGTGCCAGCAGCCCGGAGACCGGACAGAAAGCCGGGGAGCTGTTTTTT. It codes for CASSPETGQKAGELFF. The full variable domain, rest sourced from reference TRBV5-6 and TRBJ2-2, is DAGVTQSPTHLIKTRGQQVTLRCSPKSGHDTVSWYQQALGQGPQFIFQYYEEEERQRGNFPDRFSGHQFPNYSSELNVNALLLGDSALYLCASSPETGQKAGELFFGEGSRLTVL.

The chain links TRBV19 to TRBJ1-2; the match to TRBD1 covers 9 bases. This CDR3 comprises 14 residues. Germline CDR1 reads LNHDA; CDR2 reads SQIVND (reference sequence). Trimming cost V 3 bases and J 7 bases; bases outside gene matches: 6. CDR3 nucleotides: TGTGCCAGTAGTATCAGGACAGGGGCCGCTGGCTACACCTTC. It translates to CASSIRTGAAGYTF. The variable domain in full, completed from reference TRBV19 and TRBJ1-2, reads DGGITQSPKYLFRKEGQNVTLSCEQNLNHDAMYWYRQDPGQGLRLIYYSQIVNDFQKGDIAEGYSVSREKKESFPLTVTSAQKNPTAFYLCASSIRTGAAGYTFGSGTRLTVV.

The rearrangement joins TRBV19 to TRBJ2-2, with 8 nucleotides matching TRBD1. The ends lost 4 bases at V and 1 base at J; junction bases unmatched: 5. Looked up from germline, CDR1 is LNHDA and CDR2 is SQIVND (reference sequence). CDR3 length: 16 residues. The CDR3 region has the DNA TGTGCCAGTAGTACCGAGGACAGGGTGAACACCGGGGAGCTGTTTTTT. Its protein is CASSTEDRVNTGELFF.

This chain links TRBV7-2 with TRBJ2-1; 12 nucleotides agree with TRBD2. The CDR3 is 15 amino acids. V trimming: 5 bases; J trimming: 5 bases; junction bases outside the gene matches: 4. Germline V gene lookup returns CDR1 SGHTA and CDR2 FQGNSA. The CDR3 here is CASSRRLAGDNEQFF. As DNA, the CDR3 is TGTGCCAGCAGCCGCAGACTAGCGGGAGACAATGAGCAGTTCTTC. Supplemented by reference TRBV7-2 and TRBJ2-1, the full variable domain reads GAGVSQSPSNKVTEKGKDVELRCDPISGHTALYWYRQSLGQGLEFLIYFQGNSAPDKSGLPSDRFSAERTGGSVSTLTIQRTQQEDSAVYLCASSRRLAGDNEQFFGPGTRLTVL.

A single count supports this clone. The chain uses TRBV5-5 and TRBJ1-5, with D possibly matching TRBD1 (6 bases). Trimming shortened V by 4 bases and J by 4 bases, and 9 bases separated the two germline ends. CDR3 size: 13 residues. CDR1 and CDR2 (germline): SGHKS, YYEKEE (reference sequence). The CDR3 DNA sequence: TGTGCCAGCAGCCGGGACATGAATCAGCCCCAGCATTTT. It translates to CASSRDMNQPQHF.

This sequence joins TRBV7-9 and TRBJ2-3; TRBD2 matches 8 bases. This CDR3 contains 14 residues. Germline V gene sequence: CDR1 SEHNR, CDR2 FQNEAQ (reference sequence). J lost 6 bases, V lost 3 bases, and 5 bases had no gene match. The CDR3 loop reads CASSFQREPDTQYF. CDR3 sequence (DNA): TGTGCCAGCAGCTTCCAGCGGGAGCCCGATACGCAGTATTTT.

The chain combines TRBV11-2 with TRBJ1-4; 8 bases align to TRBD1. CDR1 and CDR2 (germline): SGHAT, FQNNGV. CDR3 length equals 14 residues. J gave up 8 bases and V 5 bases, and 7 bases lay outside the gene matches. The CDR3 loop reads CASSLGQGGEKLFF. Written as DNA, the CDR3 is TGTGCCAGCAGCCTCGGACAGGGAGGAGAAAAACTGTTTTTT.

The gene calls are TRBV18 and TRBJ1-1; D is unresolved. Germline CDR1 reads KGHSH; CDR2 reads LQKENI. CDR3 length equals 15 residues. V lost 0 bases, J lost 1 base, and 9 bases lay in between. The CDR3 reads CASSPPSATNTEAFF. DNA of the CDR3: TGTGCCAGCTCACCACCGTCAGCGACGAACACTGAAGCTTTCTTT.

This sequence joins TRBV5-5 and TRBJ1-2, with TRBD1 matching 8 bases. The CDR3 runs to 15 residues. CDR1 is SGHKS and CDR2 is YYEKEE in the germline V gene (reference sequence). Losses at the gene ends were 3 bases for V and 4 bases for J; bases not matched to a gene: 8. The CDR3 spells CASSSGPGQAYGYTF. DNA for the CDR3: TGTGCCAGCAGCTCAGGGCCGGGACAGGCCTATGGCTACACCTTC. The full variable domain, completed using reference TRBV5-5 and TRBJ1-2, is DAGVTQSPTHLIKTRGQQVTLRCSPISGHKSVSWYQQVLGQGPQFIFQYYEKEERGRGNFPDRFSARQFPNYSSELNVNALLLGDSALYLCASSSGPGQAYGYTFGSGTRLTVV.

In DNA form, the CDR3 reads TGTGCCAGCAGTGAAGGGACTAGCGGGGCAGATACGCAGTATTTT. It is translated as CASSEGTSGADTQYF. The chain joins TRBV6-4 to TRBJ2-3, with TRBD2 identical over 13 bases. CDR1 is MRHNA, CDR2 SNTAGT, per germline. There are 15 residues in the CDR3. The V segment lost 3 bases and the J segment 4 bases; nucleotides outside the gene matches: 1.

This sequence joins TRBV6-1 and TRBJ1-5, with D unclear. Germline values: CDR1 MNHNS, CDR2 SASEGT. V shed 7 bases and J shed 4 bases, with 17 bases lying between them. The CDR3 runs to 15 residues. CDR3 in amino acids: CASIIRAGRNQPQHF. CDR3 sequence (DNA): TGTGCCAGCATTATCCGGGCTGGGAGGAATCAGCCCCAGCATTTT.

The chain combines TRBV5-1 with TRBJ2-3; the match to TRBD2 covers 11 bases. The J segment lost 4 bases and the V segment lost 4 bases, leaving 8 bases of the junction unmatched. CDR1 SGHRS and CDR2 YFSETQ come from the germline V gene. CDR3 length: 16 residues. The CDR3 region is CASSPLAGGVADTQYF. In DNA form, the CDR3 reads TGCGCCAGCAGCCCCCTAGCGGGAGGAGTAGCAGATACGCAGTATTTT.

The V gene is TRBV5-4, the J gene TRBJ2-7, with D tentatively TRBD2 (5 bases). This CDR3 region has 13 residues. Germline CDR1 is SGHNT and CDR2 is YYREEE (reference sequence). V was trimmed by 0 bases and J by 6 bases, leaving 10 bases between them. The chain's CDR3 is CASSLGDAGEQYF. CDR3 DNA sequence: TGTGCCAGCAGCTTGGGGGATGCGGGCGAGCAGTACTTC.

This chain uses TRBV10-1 with TRBJ2-5; possibly TRBD1 for D (6 bases). Germline V gives CDR1 WNHNN, CDR2 SYGVQD (reference sequence). There are 14 residues in the CDR3. V gave up 5 bases and J gave up 1 base, with 11 bases separating them. CDR3 coding DNA: TGCGCCAGCAGTAAAGGACAGCTCCAAGAGACCCAGTACTTC. Its translation: CASSKGQLQETQYF.

The chain carries TRBV5-1 and TRBJ2-7; 8 bases agree with TRBD1. This CDR3 comprises 14 residues. CDR1 SGHRS and CDR2 YFSETQ come from the germline V gene. V was clipped by 0 bases and J by 3 bases; unmatched bases: 2. The CDR3 loop reads CASSLGTGGYEQYF. The CDR3 DNA reads TGCGCCAGCAGCTTGGGAACAGGGGGCTACGAGCAGTACTTC.

The CDR3 region has the DNA TGTGCCAGTAGTCCTTGGACTAGCGGGACTTACGAGCAGTACTTC. As protein: CASSPWTSGTYEQYF. This chain links TRBV19 with TRBJ2-7; 12 bases line up with TRBD2. The V segment lost 5 bases and the J segment 4 bases; nucleotides outside the gene matches: 6. The CDR3 runs 15 residues. CDR1 LNHDA and CDR2 SQIVND come from the germline V gene (reference sequence).